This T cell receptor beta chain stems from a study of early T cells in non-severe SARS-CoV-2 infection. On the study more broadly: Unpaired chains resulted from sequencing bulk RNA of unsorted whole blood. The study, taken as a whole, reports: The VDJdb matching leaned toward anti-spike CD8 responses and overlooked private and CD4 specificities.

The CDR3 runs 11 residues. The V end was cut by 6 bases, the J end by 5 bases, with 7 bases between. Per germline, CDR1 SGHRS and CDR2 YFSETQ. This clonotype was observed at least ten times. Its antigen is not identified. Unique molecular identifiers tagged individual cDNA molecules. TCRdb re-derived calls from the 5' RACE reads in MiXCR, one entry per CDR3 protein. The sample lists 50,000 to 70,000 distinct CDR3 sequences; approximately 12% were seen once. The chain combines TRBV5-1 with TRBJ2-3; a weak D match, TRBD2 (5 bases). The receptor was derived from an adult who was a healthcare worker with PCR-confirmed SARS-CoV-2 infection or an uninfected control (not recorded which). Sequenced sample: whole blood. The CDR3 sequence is CASKREDTQYF. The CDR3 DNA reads TGCGCCAGCAAGAGGGAAGATACGCAGTATTTT.